These 31 T cell receptor beta chains came from one sample sequenced in a study of blood T cell repertoires in COVID-19 (TCRdb year 2020). The library was generated by the immunoSEQ multiplex PCR assay. The clones in this table, taken by TCRdb from immuneACCESS, are in-frame only. Not every clone is retained; where verified, under half of the shortfall comes from an unresolved V gene, and the cause of the rest is unknown. The sample table contains under 70,000 clones; only one count was recorded for about 91% of them. About 6.4% of the sample belongs to the ten largest clones. The sequenced sample consisted of peripheral blood. Receptors were obtained from a woman in her seventies with acute or convalescent COVID-19.

This chain connects TRBV5-4 to TRBJ2-3; 10 bases are a match to TRBD2. The V gene end was trimmed by 4 bases and the J gene end by 5 bases; junction bases not matched to a gene: 4. The length of the CDR3 is 14 residues. Germline loops: CDR1 SGHNT, CDR2 YYREEE (reference sequence). The DNA of the CDR3 is TGTGCCAGCAGCATCGCTAGCGGGAGAGATACGCAGTATTTT. The encoded protein is CASSIASGRDTQYF.

The genes are TRBV29-1 and TRBJ1-1; 8 bases match TRBD1. V was pared by 1 base and J by 11 bases, with 9 bases of the junction left unmatched. Germline CDR1 reads SQVTM; CDR2 reads ANQGSEA. CDR3 length: 13 amino acids. The CDR3, as DNA: TGCAGCGTTGAAGGACAGGGGTTGACCTTGGCTTTCTTT. Residues: CSVEGQGLTLAFF.

Points on this clone: This specimen includes other DNA sequences encoding the same CDR3. The J gene is TRBJ1-2, the V gene TRBV2, with TRBD1 identical over 11 bases. The junction had 4 bases not matched to a gene; V was cut back by 6 bases and J by 4 bases. CDR1 and CDR2 (germline): SNHLY, FYNNEI. There are 14 residues in the CDR3. The CDR3 loop reads CASRGQGASYGYTF. The DNA for the CDR3 is TGTGCCAGCAGAGGACAGGGGGCTAGCTATGGCTACACCTTC. Full variable domain (rest looked up from reference TRBV2 and TRBJ1-2): EPEVTQTPSHQVTQMGQEVILRCVPISNHLYFYWYRQILGQKVEFLVSFYNNEISEKSEIFDDQFSVERPDGSNFTLKIRSTKLEDSAMYFCASRGQGASYGYTFGSGTRLTVV.

The gene calls are TRBV9 and TRBJ2-1; 11 positions match TRBD2. This CDR3 comprises 14 residues. Germline CDR1 SGDLS, CDR2 YYNGEE. Losses at the gene ends were 8 bases for V and 5 bases for J; bases not matched to a gene: 6. The CDR3: CASATSGVNNEQFF. The CDR3, as DNA: TGTGCCAGTGCGACTAGCGGGGTAAACAATGAGCAGTTCTTC.

V usage is TRBV7-9 and J usage is TRBJ2-7, with 7 bases aligning to TRBD1. This CDR3 spans 15 amino acids. CDR1 is SEHNR and CDR2 is FQNEAQ in the germline V gene (reference sequence). V lost 2 bases and J lost 4; bases outside the gene matches: 8. DNA of the CDR3: TGTGCCAGCAGCTTAACCGGACAGGCCGGTTACGAGCAGTACTTC. This codes for CASSLTGQAGYEQYF.

The rearrangement uses TRBV7-9 and TRBJ2-1; the match to TRBD1 covers 10 bases. V was pared by 5 bases and J by 4 bases, with 5 bases of the junction left unmatched. Germline V gene data show CDR1 as SEHNR and CDR2 as FQNEAQ (reference sequence). The CDR3 is 15 amino acids. Here the CDR3 DNA reads TGTGCCAGCAGCAGACAGGGGGCAAGTTACAATGAGCAGTTCTTC. Its translation: CASSRQGASYNEQFF.

The chain employs TRBV9 and TRBJ2-7, with 8 bases lining up with TRBD1. The CDR3 covers 15 residues. J lost 0 bases, V lost 4 bases, and 6 bases had no gene match. Germline lookup yields CDR1 SGDLS and CDR2 YYNGEE. CDR3 region: CASSPRTGSSYEQYF. CDR3 bases: TGTGCCAGCAGCCCTCGGACAGGGAGCTCCTACGAGCAGTACTTC.

CDR3 amino acids: CASSLVGEAYEQYF. The CDR3 bases are TGTGCCAGCAGCTTGGTTGGGGAGGCCTACGAGCAGTACTTC. J is TRBJ2-7 and V is TRBV5-5; possible D gene TRBD2, 6 bases. Trimming stripped 0 bases from V and 2 bases from J, with 9 bases between. This CDR3 contains 14 residues. Germline V lookup: CDR1 SGHKS, CDR2 YYEKEE (reference sequence).

There are a few counts of this clone. V and J are TRBV30 and TRBJ2-2; D may be TRBD1 (6 bases). With 0 bases removed from V and 6 bases from J, the gap between germline ends came to 14 bases. The V gene's germline CDR1 is GTSNPN and CDR2 SVGIG (reference sequence). CDR3 length: 15 residues. The CDR3 DNA follows: TGTGCCTGGAGTGTACCCAGGGGATATTCCGGGGAGCTGTTTTTT. Translation gives CAWSVPRGYSGELFF.

This chain uses TRBV11-3 with TRBJ2-5, with a weak D call TRBD2 (5 bases). Trimming took off 0 bases at V and 3 bases at J, with 5 bases between the two ends. Looked up from germline, CDR1 is SGHNT and CDR2 is YENEEA. The CDR3 is 13 residues long. CDR3 DNA sequence: TGTGCCAGCAGCTTAGAAGCGGAAGAGACCCAGTACTTC. As protein: CASSLEAEETQYF.

The chain links TRBV28 to TRBJ2-7; tentatively, D is TRBD2 (7 bases). V lost 5 bases to trimming and J lost 4 bases, with 15 bases between them. The CDR3 consists of 14 residues. Germline V CDR1 and CDR2: MDHEN, SYDVKM. For the CDR3, the DNA is TGTGCCAGCAGTCGAGGGGGGGGTCGGTACGAGCAGTACTTC. This codes for CASSRGGGRYEQYF. The full variable domain, rest sourced from reference TRBV28 and TRBJ2-7, is DVKVTQSSRYLVKRTGEKVFLECVQDMDHENMFWYRQDPGLGLRLIYFSYDVKMKEKGDIPEGYSVSREKKERFSLILESASTNQTSMYLCASSRGGGRYEQYFGPGTRLTVT.

This chain joins TRBV6-5 and TRBJ1-2; no definite D call. The CDR3 totals 13 residues. The V end lost 6 bases, the J end lost 8 bases, and 16 bases lay between the germline ends. Germline CDR1 is MNHEY and CDR2 is SVGAGI. The CDR3, as DNA: TGTGCCAGCAGAACGACCCGGAGAGGCGGCTACACCTTC. This sequence encodes CASRTTRRGGYTF.

This sequence joins TRBV19 and TRBJ2-1, with D possibly being TRBD1 (6 bases). V dropped 8 bases and J dropped 6 bases, with 14 bases sitting between them. CDR1 is LNHDA, CDR2 SQIVND, per germline (reference sequence). CDR3 size: 13 residues. The CDR3, as DNA: TGTGCCAGTCTTTTACAGGGAGCCAATGAGCAGTTCTTC. This translates into CASLLQGANEQFF.

The J gene is TRBJ2-7, the V gene TRBV6-5; D call uncertain. The CDR3 has 14 amino acids. The ends were cut back, 0 bases at V and 2 bases at J, with 8 bases in the middle. Per germline, CDR1 MNHEY and CDR2 SVGAGI. CDR3 DNA sequence: TGTGCCAGCAGTTACTCGAGGTCAGCCTACGAGCAGTACTTC. This sequence encodes CASSYSRSAYEQYF.

V is TRBV29-1 and J is TRBJ1-1, with 7 nucleotides matching TRBD1. V lost 4 bases to trimming and J lost 4 bases; unmatched junction nucleotides: 9. Looked up from germline, CDR1 is SQVTM and CDR2 is ANQGSEA. The CDR3 is made up of 14 amino acids. Here the CDR3 reads CSVGAGGFGTEAFF. CDR3 coding DNA: TGCAGCGTTGGGGCAGGGGGGTTCGGCACTGAAGCTTTCTTT.

The CDR3 sequence: CASSLGQGIGEQFF. The CDR3 DNA follows: TGTGCCAGCAGCTTAGGACAGGGTATAGGTGAGCAGTTCTTC. The genes are TRBV7-3 and TRBJ2-1; 8 positions agree with TRBD1. V gave up 2 bases and J gave up 9 bases; unmatched junction bases: 6. The CDR3 loop spans 14 amino acids. Germline V CDR1 and CDR2: SGHTA, FQGTGA.

The chain employs TRBV28 and TRBJ1-3; D possibly corresponds to TRBD1 (5 bases). Between the trimmed V and J ends, which lost 5 bases and 4 bases, there was a span of 9 bases. CDR1 is MDHEN, CDR2 SYDVKM, per germline. This CDR3 comprises 13 residues. In nucleotides, the CDR3 is TGTGCCAGCAGTACAGGTACGGGAAACACCATATATTTT. It is translated as CASSTGTGNTIYF.

V usage is TRBV28 and J usage is TRBJ2-5; no clear D. Trimming took 5 bases from V and 2 from J, leaving 18 bases between them. This CDR3 has 16 residues. Germline V gene data show CDR1 as MDHEN and CDR2 as SYDVKM. The CDR3 sequence: CASSPLGLEDQETQYF. CDR3 sequence (DNA): TGTGCCAGCAGTCCCCTAGGTCTCGAGGATCAAGAGACCCAGTACTTC. Looking up the rest from reference TRBV28 and TRBJ2-5 gives the full variable domain: DVKVTQSSRYLVKRTGEKVFLECVQDMDHENMFWYRQDPGLGLRLIYFSYDVKMKEKGDIPEGYSVSREKKERFSLILESASTNQTSMYLCASSPLGLEDQETQYFGPGTRLLVL.

The chain recombines TRBV7-2 with TRBJ1-1, with unresolved D. Per germline, CDR1 SGHTA and CDR2 FQGNSA. The CDR3 is made up of 13 amino acids. Trimming took 8 bases from V and 5 from J, leaving 15 bases between them. DNA for the CDR3: TGTGCCAGCGTCGATGCGGGTCGAACTGAAGCTTTCTTT. The encoded protein is CASVDAGRTEAFF.

This clone was seen a few times. V is TRBV28 and J is TRBJ1-3; D is undetermined. Trimming took 3 bases from V and 8 from J, leaving 5 bases between them. The CDR3 loop spans 11 amino acids. Germline CDR1 is MDHEN and CDR2 is SYDVKM. The CDR3 DNA follows: TGTGCCAGCAGTTTTGAGTACACCATATATTTT. Protein sequence: CASSFEYTIYF.

The chain combines TRBV6-2 or TRBV6-3 with TRBJ2-1; no clear D. V lost 2 bases to trimming and J lost 6 bases, with 5 bases between them. The V gene's germline CDR1 is MNHEY and CDR2 SVGEGT. The CDR3 is 12 residues long. The CDR3 nucleotides are TGTGCCAGCAGTTACGGCCCCAATGAGCAGTTCTTC. Protein product: CASSYGPNEQFF.

The rearrangement joins TRBV4-1 to TRBJ1-1; no clear D gene. Germline V gives CDR1 MGHRA, CDR2 YSYEKL. The CDR3 is 19 residues long. Deletions cut 1 base from V and 4 bases from J, with 25 bases between. In DNA, the CDR3 is TGCGCCAGCAGCCAAGTCCTCGAGGGCGCGTCATGGAGCCGCACTGAAGCTTTCTTT. As protein: CASSQVLEGASWSRTEAFF.

V gene TRBV25-1 combines with J gene TRBJ2-7, with 12 bases lining up with TRBD1. Germline trimming cut 2 bases from V and 3 bases from J; bases unmatched to any gene: 5. There are 16 residues in the CDR3. Per germline, CDR1 MGHDK and CDR2 SYGVNS. The CDR3: CASSEPGTGGLYEQYF. CDR3 in DNA: TGTGCCAGCAGTGAACCCGGGACAGGGGGCCTCTACGAGCAGTACTTC.

This sequence joins TRBV6-6 and TRBJ1-5, with D perhaps matching TRBD1 (5 bases). Trimming removed 8 bases from V and 1 base from J, with 9 bases in between. The V gene's germline CDR1 is MNHNY and CDR2 SVGAGI (reference sequence). The length of the CDR3 is 13 residues. The CDR3 DNA reads TGTGCCAGCGTAAGGGGCAGCAATCAGCCCCAGCATTTT. This codes for CASVRGSNQPQHF.

This clone showed up just a few times. The chain joins TRBV9 to TRBJ2-2, with TRBD2 identical over 11 bases. The J segment lost 4 bases and the V segment lost 3 bases, leaving 2 bases of the junction unmatched. CDR1 and CDR2 from the germline V gene are SGDLS and YYNGEE. This CDR3 comprises 15 residues. CDR3 sequence reads: CASSGGTSGTGELFF. As DNA, the CDR3 is TGTGCCAGCAGCGGAGGGACTAGCGGCACCGGGGAGCTGTTTTTT.

Details on this clone: The junction departs from the called germline gene at one end, perhaps through a read error. This chain connects TRBV6-5 to TRBJ2-1, with D possibly TRBD2 on 5 matching bases. Germline assignment: CDR1 MNHEY and CDR2 SVGAGI. The CDR3 length is 12 residues. The CDR3 nucleotides read TGTGCCAGCAGAGGGTTTACGTTCACGGGGATCTTC. It specifies CASRGFTFTGIF.

This rearrangement joins TRBV6-2 or TRBV6-3 to TRBJ1-1; D gene unclear. The germline gives CDR1 MNHEY, CDR2 SVGEGT. There are 12 residues in the CDR3. Trimming removed 2 bases at V and 7 bases at J, with 8 bases between. CDR3: CASSYPDYEAFF. In DNA form, the CDR3 reads TGTGCCAGCAGTTACCCAGATTATGAAGCTTTCTTT.

The chain has TRBV6-2 or TRBV6-3 and TRBJ2-7, with a possible D match to TRBD2 (6 bases). Deletions cut 2 bases from V and 2 bases from J, with 13 bases between. This CDR3 spans 15 amino acids. CDR1 is MNHEY, CDR2 SVGEGT, per germline. As DNA, the CDR3 is TGTGCCAGCAGTTACCGGGGCGGGAACGCCTACGAGCAGTACTTC. The encoded protein is CASSYRGGNAYEQYF.

The chain carries TRBV18 and TRBJ2-5; 9 bases map to TRBD1. This CDR3 has 13 amino acids. V was clipped by 6 bases and J by 2 bases; unmatched bases: 1. The germline V gene has CDR1 KGHSH and CDR2 LQKENI. CDR3 in DNA: TGTGCCAGCTCCGGGACAGGGCAAGAGACCCAGTACTTC. Its translation is CASSGTGQETQYF.

The chain employs TRBV28 and TRBJ2-7; weak D call: TRBD2 (6 bases). Trimming removed 3 bases from V and 0 bases from J, with 9 bases in between. The CDR3 is 14 amino acids. In germline, CDR1 is MDHEN, CDR2 SYDVKM. This chain's CDR3 is CASSLEGSSYEQYF. The CDR3 coding sequence is TGTGCCAGCAGTTTGGAGGGCAGCTCCTACGAGCAGTACTTC. Based on the CDR3 plus reference TRBV28 and TRBJ2-7, the full variable domain is DVKVTQSSRYLVKRTGEKVFLECVQDMDHENMFWYRQDPGLGLRLIYFSYDVKMKEKGDIPEGYSVSREKKERFSLILESASTNQTSMYLCASSLEGSSYEQYFGPGTRLTVT.

The V gene is TRBV7-2, the J gene TRBJ1-6; D remains ambiguous. The CDR3 is 15 residues long. Deletions cut 1 base from V and 1 base from J, with 5 bases between. Germline CDR1 reads SGHTA; CDR2 reads FQGNSA. CDR3 in amino acids: CASSLETSYNSPLHF. Here the CDR3 DNA reads TGTGCCAGCAGCTTAGAGACATCCTATAATTCACCCCTCCACTTT.